Below are 8 T cell receptor beta chains sequenced from a single sample in a study of cytomegalovirus exposure and HLA in healthy donors. The PCR used 60 Vbeta and 13 Jbeta primers. Sequencing was performed with immunoSEQ multiplex PCR; in TCRdb, only in-frame clones are kept and a portion is missing. This table has approximately 170,000 clones, about three quarters appearing once. The sequencing sample was made of PBMCs. These TCRs come from a man aged 18 to 29 in good health and CMV-seropositive.

The rearrangement uses TRBV2 and TRBJ1-4; D uncertain. CDR1 and CDR2 from the germline V gene are SNHLY and FYNNEI. Trimming stripped 4 bases from V and 3 bases from J, with 9 bases between. The CDR3 spans 14 residues. CDR3 region: CASSGEVPNEKLFF. CDR3 nucleotides: TGTGCCAGCAGTGGAGAGGTGCCTAATGAAAAACTGTTTTTT.

The chain joins TRBV7-8 to TRBJ1-3, with D tentatively TRBD1 (5 bases). The CDR3 runs 15 residues. Trimming removed 5 bases from V and 1 base from J, with 12 bases in between. Germline loops: CDR1 SGHVS, CDR2 FQNEAQ. CDR3 loop: CASSRSTGSGNTIYF. CDR3 nucleotides: TGTGCCAGCAGCCGCTCCACAGGATCTGGAAACACCATATATTTT.

V and J are TRBV5-6 and TRBJ2-3; the D is unclear. The CDR3 extends over 15 amino acids. Germline values: CDR1 SGHDT, CDR2 YYEEEE. V was cut by 3 bases and J by 11 bases, with 22 bases left in between. CDR3 bases: TGTGCCAGCAGCTCCACCCGACACCAGCCTTTTGGGCAGTATTTT. It encodes CASSSTRHQPFGQYF.

In regard to this clone: Other DNA sequences in this specimen translate into the identical CDR3. The chain recombines TRBV14 with TRBJ1-2, with TRBD1 as a possible D gene (6 bases). Germline V gene sequence: CDR1 SGHDN, CDR2 FVKESK. The CDR3 is 13 amino acids. Between the trimmed V and J ends, which lost 1 base and 8 bases, there was a span of 11 bases. For the CDR3, the DNA is TGTGCCAGCAGCCAAGGGCGTCAGGGGGGCTACACCTTC. Encoded protein: CASSQGRQGGYTF.

The chain links TRBV23-1 to TRBJ2-7; 11 bases map to TRBD1. TRBV23-1 is an ORF, with its function uncertain. Trimming removed 7 bases from V and 4 bases from J; junction bases left unmatched: 12. This CDR3 has 16 residues. The CDR3 DNA reads as TGCGCCAGCACCTTGTCGCGGACAGGGGGCGGATACGAGCAGTACGTC. Encoded protein: CASTLSRTGGGYEQYV.

J is TRBJ1-5 and V is TRBV28; a possible D gene is TRBD1 (6 bases). Looked up from germline, CDR1 is MDHEN and CDR2 is SYDVKM. The CDR3 is 17 residues long. Between the trimmed V and J ends, which lost 7 bases and 1 base, there was a span of 20 bases. The CDR3 sequence is CASKPLAAGASNQPQHF. CDR3 DNA: TGTGCCAGCAAACCGTTGGCCGCGGGGGCCAGCAATCAGCCCCAGCATTTT.

This clone appeared once. The chain combines TRBV10-3 with TRBJ1-1, with 7 bases matching TRBD1. The V segment lost 6 bases and the J segment 5 bases; nucleotides outside the gene matches: 6. The germline V gene encodes CDR1 ENHRY and CDR2 SYGVKD. The CDR3 has 13 residues. DNA for the CDR3: TGTGCCATCAGGCCCGGACAGGCGACTGAAGCTTTCTTT. Translating gives CAIRPGQATEAFF.

The chain links TRBV6-5 to TRBJ2-4; 7 bases are a match to TRBD2. Unmatched junction bases numbered 5, after V lost 0 bases and J lost 3 bases. Germline V gene lookup returns CDR1 MNHEY and CDR2 SVGAGI. This CDR3 is 16 amino acids long. The CDR3 sequence: CASSYSGGNVKNIQYF. The CDR3 nucleotides read TGTGCCAGCAGTTACTCGGGGGGGAACGTCAAAAACATTCAGTACTTC.